Following are 7 T cell receptor beta chains from one sample sequenced in a study of radiotherapy plus CTLA-4 blockade in lung cancer. The assay was immunoSEQ multiplex PCR, and TCRdb's table has in-frame clones only and misses some. The sample consists of 40,000 to 45,000 clones, roughly four fifths of them appearing once. Sequenced material: peripheral blood, taken from a patient treated with radiotherapy plus ipilimumab. The receptors here all came from a human donor with non-small cell lung cancer whose response to radiotherapy plus ipilimumab could not be evaluated.

The chain joins TRBV29-1 to TRBJ2-7, with 10 positions matching TRBD2. This CDR3 has 16 residues. V trimming: 7 bases; J trimming: 7 bases; junction bases outside the gene matches: 19. Germline assignment: CDR1 SQVTM and CDR2 ANQGSEA. CDR3 in amino acids: CSAATSGSDRPWEQYF. CDR3 coding DNA: TGCAGCGCAGCGACTAGCGGGTCGGACCGACCTTGGGAGCAGTACTTC.

The chain carries TRBV9 and TRBJ2-7; D might be TRBD2 (6 bases). CDR3 length: 14 residues. Germline V lookup: CDR1 SGDLS, CDR2 YYNGEE. Trimming removed 1 base from V and 3 bases from J, with 11 bases in between. CDR3 in DNA: TGTGCCAGCAGCGTAAGTCCTAGCGACTACGAGCAGTACTTC. Its protein is CASSVSPSDYEQYF.

The genes are TRBV15 and TRBJ1-6; 9 bases align to TRBD1. V was pared by 3 bases and J by 7 bases, with 7 bases of the junction left unmatched. Germline V gene data show CDR1 as LNHNV and CDR2 as YYDKDF (reference sequence). The length of the CDR3 is 16 residues. The CDR3 DNA reads as TGTGCCACCAGCAGGGACCCCGGGACAGGGAATTCACCCCTCCACTTT. It yields the protein CATSRDPGTGNSPLHF.

The chain uses TRBV6-5 and TRBJ2-7, with D perhaps matching TRBD1 (5 bases). The CDR3 is 12 residues long. Trimming removed 6 bases from V and 5 bases from J, with 11 bases in between. The germline gives CDR1 MNHEY, CDR2 SVGAGI. The CDR3 nucleotides read TGTGCCAGCAGAAATGGACACCACGAGCAGTACTTC. Amino acid sequence: CASRNGHHEQYF.

The rearrangement uses TRBV7-9 and TRBJ2-7; TRBD1 matches at 12 bases. Trimming cost V 5 bases and J 6 bases; bases outside gene matches: 5. The CDR3 length is 14 residues. In germline, CDR1 is SEHNR, CDR2 FQNEAQ (reference sequence). The CDR3 here is CASSPGTGGFEQYF. CDR3 nucleotides: TGTGCCAGCAGCCCCGGGACAGGGGGCTTCGAGCAGTACTTC.

The genes are TRBV19 and TRBJ1-4; no clear D gene. The CDR3 covers 14 residues. Germline CDR1 is LNHDA and CDR2 is SQIVND (reference sequence). V shed 3 bases and J shed 2 bases, with 7 bases lying between them. The CDR3 nucleotides read TGTGCCAGTAGTATCCGGGGTACTAATGAAAAACTGTTTTTT. This encodes CASSIRGTNEKLFF.

The rearrangement uses TRBV19 and TRBJ1-2, with TRBD1 matching 7 bases. J gave up 0 bases and V 7 bases, and 11 bases lay outside the gene matches. The CDR3 sequence is 16 residues long. Germline CDR1 and CDR2: LNHDA and SQIVND (reference sequence). CDR3 protein: CASTPGQSASNYGYTF. In nucleotides, the CDR3 is TGTGCCAGTACCCCGGGACAGTCGGCCTCTAACTATGGCTACACCTTC.